A selection of T cell receptor beta chains follows, all from one sample in a study of cytomegalovirus exposure and HLA in healthy donors. Clones were sequenced by immunoSEQ multiplex PCR, and TCRdb holds only the in-frame ones, with some missing. The sample records some 140,000 clones, 74% being singletons. The sequenced sample consisted of PBMCs. Receptors were obtained from a young man in good health and CMV-seronegative. CDR3s include the opening cysteine and the closing phenylalanine or tryptophan. A D gene is named only where the DNA matches it firmly. Part of the rows lack a size; the others show once, few, many or a class for expanded clones.

j_call: TRBJ1-2; clone_size: NA; v_call: TRBV7-6; d_call: NA; cdr3_aa: CASSSHLHADYISNYGYTF; cdr3_nt: TGTGCCAGCAGCTCACACCTCCACGCAGACTACATCTCTAACTATGGCTACACCTTC
j_call: TRBJ1-1; clone_size: NA; v_call: TRBV7-9; d_call: NA; cdr3_aa: CASSLTTGLAEAFF; cdr3_nt: TGTGCCAGCAGCCTAACCACAGGGTTAGCTGAAGCTTTCTTT
j_call: TRBJ2-3; clone_size: NA; v_call: TRBV29-1; d_call: NA; cdr3_aa: CSVEEGRGRTDTQYF; cdr3_nt: TGCAGCGTTGAAGAAGGGCGGGGCCGCACAGATACGCAGTATTTT
j_call: TRBJ2-1; clone_size: NA; v_call: TRBV19; d_call: NA; cdr3_aa: CASSYGRDYNEQFF; cdr3_nt: TGTGCCAGTAGTTATGGGCGGGACTACAATGAGCAGTTCTTC
j_call: TRBJ2-7; clone_size: NA; v_call: TRBV7-3; d_call: TRBD2; cdr3_aa: CASSLTRLAGPGYEQYF; cdr3_nt: TGTGCCAGCAGCTTAACTCGACTAGCGGGGCCGGGGTACGAGCAGTACTTC
j_call: TRBJ1-3; clone_size: NA; v_call: TRBV28; d_call: NA; cdr3_aa: CASRSSPNTIYF; cdr3_nt: TGTGCCAGCAGATCCTCCCCAAACACCATATATTTT
j_call: TRBJ2-3; clone_size: few; v_call: TRBV19; d_call: NA; cdr3_aa: CASSRTSSTDTQYF; cdr3_nt: TGTGCCAGTAGTCGGACAAGTAGCACAGATACGCAGTATTTT
j_call: TRBJ2-7; clone_size: NA; v_call: TRBV6-5; d_call: NA; cdr3_aa: CASSIKTDSYEQYF; cdr3_nt: TGTGCCAGCAGTATAAAGACAGATTCCTACGAGCAGTACTTC
j_call: TRBJ2-7; clone_size: NA; v_call: TRBV7-2; d_call: NA; cdr3_aa: CASSPQAYEQYF; cdr3_nt: TGTGCCAGCAGCCCCCAGGCCTACGAGCAGTACTTC
j_call: TRBJ1-1; clone_size: NA; v_call: TRBV6-1; d_call: TRBD1; cdr3_aa: CASSLSSGGRTEAFF; cdr3_nt: TGTGCCAGCAGTCTGTCCTCAGGGGGTCGGACTGAAGCTTTCTTT
j_call: TRBJ2-2; clone_size: NA; v_call: TRBV7-2; d_call: NA; cdr3_aa: CASSRYLFRNTGELFF; cdr3_nt: TGTGCCAGCAGCCGATACTTGTTCCGGAACACCGGGGAGCTGTTTTTT
j_call: TRBJ1-5; clone_size: NA; v_call: TRBV6-5; d_call: TRBD1; cdr3_aa: CASSLGQGNQPQHF; cdr3_nt: TGTGCCAGCAGTCTGGGACAGGGCAATCAGCCCCAGCATTTT
j_call: TRBJ2-1; clone_size: NA; v_call: TRBV5-4; d_call: NA; cdr3_aa: CASSLGGNSYNEQFF; cdr3_nt: TGTGCCAGCAGCTTAGGCGGGAACTCCTACAATGAGCAGTTCTTC
j_call: TRBJ1-2; clone_size: NA; v_call: TRBV5-4; d_call: TRBD1; cdr3_aa: CASSLAWDRGLGYTF; cdr3_nt: TGTGCCAGCAGCTTGGCCTGGGACAGGGGGCTCGGCTACACCTTC
j_call: TRBJ1-1; clone_size: NA; v_call: TRBV5-1; d_call: NA; cdr3_aa: CASSLGQGRGGNTEAFF; cdr3_nt: TGCGCCAGCAGCTTGGGTCAGGGAAGGGGGGGGAACACTGAAGCTTTCTTT
j_call: TRBJ1-2; clone_size: NA; v_call: TRBV2; d_call: TRBD1; cdr3_aa: CASSPAQTGVVDGYTF; cdr3_nt: TGTGCCAGCAGTCCCGCCCAGACAGGGGTAGTGGATGGCTACACCTTC
j_call: TRBJ1-1; clone_size: NA; v_call: TRBV28; d_call: NA; cdr3_aa: CASSPRGGSTEAFF; cdr3_nt: TGTGCCAGCAGTCCCCGGGGGGGGAGCACTGAAGCTTTCTTT
j_call: TRBJ2-5; clone_size: NA; v_call: TRBV19; d_call: NA; cdr3_aa: CASSVWGPKSIQETQYF; cdr3_nt: TGTGCCAGTAGTGTTTGGGGCCCGAAGTCCATCCAGGAGACCCAGTACTTC
j_call: TRBJ2-3; clone_size: NA; v_call: TRBV7-9; d_call: TRBD2; cdr3_aa: CASSSPGLAGGRTDTQYF; cdr3_nt: TGTGCCAGCAGCTCACCGGGACTAGCGGGGGGGCGAACAGATACGCAGTATTTT
j_call: TRBJ1-5; clone_size: NA; v_call: TRBV27; d_call: NA; cdr3_aa: CASSRGTGQPQHF; cdr3_nt: TGTGCCAGCAGTCGAGGAACGGGACAGCCCCAGCATTTT